The clone carrying this TCR beta chain came up once. These data originate in a study of control samples from healthy donors and cancer patients. This CDR3 is built from 15 residues. Germline V gene lookup returns CDR1 MGHRA and CDR2 YSYEKL. Deletions cut 1 base from V and 2 bases from J, with 12 bases between. Produced via immunoSEQ multiplex PCR; TCRdb's table is partial and in-frame only. The sample includes around 150,000 clones, about 94% seen only once; the top ten take roughly 8.4%. The receptor's source is a woman between 35 and 50 years old in good health. The chain joins TRBV4-1 to TRBJ2-7, with TRBD2 as a possible D gene (6 bases). Sequenced material: blood. The CDR3 bases are TGCGCCAGCAGCCAAGCCGGGACTGATCCCTACGAGCAGTACTTC. Encoded protein: CASSQAGTDPYEQYF.